Following are 21 T cell receptor beta chains from one sample sequenced in a study of T cell responses to AZD1222 COVID-19 vaccine. TCRdb's table, derived via immunoSEQ multiplex PCR, lists solely in-frame clones and lacks some. This table holds some 150,000 clones, more than 75% found once. Source: peripheral blood, taken on day 0 of AZD1222 vaccination. The receptors here all came from an adult in good health.

The V and J genes are TRBV5-5 and TRBJ1-6, with a weak D call TRBD1 (5 bases). V was pared by 5 bases and J by 0 bases, with 12 bases between. This CDR3 has 16 amino acids. CDR1 SGHKS and CDR2 YYEKEE come from the germline V gene (reference sequence). DNA for the CDR3: TGTGCCAGCAGGAGCCCAGGGAGCTCCTATAATTCACCCCTCCACTTT. Residues: CASRSPGSSYNSPLHF.

In regard to this clone: At one of its ends the junction is not consistent with the germline gene, which may arise from a read error. This CDR3 is CASTTVSSGNQPQHF. In nucleotides, the CDR3 is TGTGCTAGTACAACCGTTTCGTCGGGCAATCAGCCCCAGCATTTT. The rearrangement joins TRBV19 to TRBJ1-5; D is uncertain. CDR3 size: 15 residues. CDR1 LNHDA and CDR2 SQIVND come from the germline V gene (reference sequence).

This sequence joins TRBV6-2 or TRBV6-3 and TRBJ1-2, with D possibly TRBD1 on 6 matching bases. Trimming took off 6 bases at V and 0 bases at J, with 14 bases between the two ends. CDR3 size: 15 residues. Germline loops: CDR1 MNHEY, CDR2 SVGEGT. The CDR3 spells CASSLLTGANYGYTF. The CDR3, as DNA: TGTGCCAGCAGCCTACTGACAGGAGCTAACTATGGCTACACCTTC.

In this sample, this clone turned up once. The chain has TRBV12-3 or TRBV12-4 and TRBJ1-2; a weak D match, TRBD1 (6 bases). V lost 7 bases to trimming and J lost 7 bases, with 7 bases between them. This CDR3 comprises 10 residues. CDR3 coding DNA: TGTGCCAGCAAAGGGGGTGGCTACACCTTC. Residues: CASKGGGYTF.

The chain recombines TRBV19 with TRBJ2-2; D remains ambiguous. Trimming took 3 bases from V and 8 from J, leaving 13 bases between them. Germline CDR1 is LNHDA and CDR2 is SQIVND (reference sequence). The CDR3 has 14 residues. CDR3 nucleotides: TGTGCCAGTAGTATGGGTACGGCCATTGGGGAGCTGTTTTTT. It is translated as CASSMGTAIGELFF.

V gene TRBV28 combines with J gene TRBJ1-2, with a possible D match to TRBD1 (5 bases). V was cut by 5 bases and J by 1 base, with 11 bases left in between. Per the germline V gene, CDR1 is MDHEN and CDR2 is SYDVKM. This CDR3 is built from 14 residues. The CDR3 is CASSPTGVNYGYTF. As DNA, the CDR3 is TGTGCCAGCAGTCCAACGGGGGTTAACTATGGCTACACCTTC.

The chain carries TRBV7-3 and TRBJ1-6; D perhaps matches TRBD1 (6 bases). CDR3 length: 17 residues. Germline V gives CDR1 SGHTA, CDR2 FQGTGA. Trimming cost V 2 bases and J 9 bases, with 20 bases left between them. CDR3 amino acids: CASSLVYRDIGSSPLHF. CDR3 sequence (DNA): TGTGCCAGCAGCTTAGTGTACAGGGATATCGGCAGTTCACCCCTCCACTTT.

This chain links TRBV19 with TRBJ1-6, with 8 nucleotides matching TRBD1. CDR3 length: 14 amino acids. Germline V gene lookup returns CDR1 LNHDA and CDR2 SQIVND (reference sequence). The junction had 8 bases not matched to a gene; V was cut back by 7 bases and J by 9 bases. DNA of the CDR3: TGTGCCAGTACCGTTGGACAGGGAATTTCACCCCTCCACTTT. The encoded protein is CASTVGQGISPLHF. The full variable domain, its missing parts supplied by reference TRBV19 and TRBJ1-6, is DGGITQSPKYLFRKEGQNVTLSCEQNLNHDAMYWYRQDPGQGLRLIYYSQIVNDFQKGDIAEGYSVSREKKESFPLTVTSAQKNPTAFYLCASTVGQGISPLHFGNGTRLTVT.

The V and J genes are TRBV7-8 and TRBJ1-4, with D uncertain. The ends were cut back, 1 base at V and 8 bases at J, with 11 bases in the middle. The CDR3 loop spans 14 amino acids. CDR1 and CDR2 (germline): SGHVS, FQNEAQ. The CDR3 is CASSLGRVLEKLFF. In nucleotides, the CDR3 is TGTGCCAGCAGCTTAGGTCGGGTACTCGAAAAACTGTTTTTT.

J is TRBJ1-5 and V is TRBV11-2; tentative D call: TRBD1 (6 bases). CDR1 SGHAT and CDR2 FQNNGV come from the germline V gene. The V and J ends lost 5 bases and 9 bases respectively, with 11 bases between them. The CDR3 is 12 amino acids. The CDR3 region has the DNA TGTGCCAGCAGCAAAGGACAGTGGCCCCAGCATTTT. Translating it yields CASSKGQWPQHF.

The chain combines TRBV5-1 with TRBJ1-2; TRBD1 aligns across 9 bases. The CDR3 consists of 13 residues. The V gene end was trimmed by 3 bases and the J gene end by 11 bases; junction bases not matched to a gene: 8. Germline CDR1 reads SGHRS; CDR2 reads YFSETQ. CDR3 nucleotide sequence: TGCGCCAGCAGCTGGGGTGCGGACAGGGGATACACCTTC. Its protein product is CASSWGADRGYTF.

The chain recombines TRBV5-1 with TRBJ1-2, with D uncertain. CDR3 length equals 13 residues. V lost 0 bases and J 8 bases, leaving 11 bases between the germline ends. In germline, CDR1 is SGHRS, CDR2 YFSETQ. The CDR3 loop is CASSLDERRGYTF. The CDR3 region has the DNA TGCGCCAGCAGCTTGGACGAGAGGCGCGGCTACACCTTC. Combining the CDR3 with reference TRBV5-1 and TRBJ1-2 gives the whole variable domain KAGVTQTPRYLIKTRGQQVTLSCSPISGHRSVSWYQQTPGQGLQFLFEYFSETQRNKGNFPGRFSGRQFSNSRSEMNVSTLELGDSALYLCASSLDERRGYTFGSGTRLTVV.

CDR3 bases: TGTGCCATCAGGGGGGGGGAAGCCTACGAGCAGTACTTC. Encoded protein: CAIRGGEAYEQYF. The chain uses TRBV10-3 and TRBJ2-7; 7 nucleotides match TRBD2. This CDR3 contains 13 residues. CDR1 and CDR2 (germline): ENHRY, SYGVKD. Trimming removed 6 bases from V and 2 bases from J; junction bases left unmatched: 4.

The rearrangement uses TRBV18 and TRBJ1-6; D is uncertain. Trimming removed 6 bases from V and 7 bases from J, with 10 bases in between. The CDR3 is made up of 13 amino acids. Germline CDR1 and CDR2: KGHSH and LQKENI. CDR3 DNA sequence: TGTGCCAGCTCTCCAACTTTCAATTCACCCCTCCACTTT. The encoded protein is CASSPTFNSPLHF.

The chain combines TRBV7-3 with TRBJ2-5; TRBD2 matches 13 bases. The V segment lost 5 bases and the J segment 4 bases; nucleotides outside the gene matches: 4. CDR3 length equals 15 residues. Germline V gives CDR1 SGHTA, CDR2 FQGTGA. This CDR3 is CASSRTSGSRETQYF. The CDR3 DNA is TGTGCCAGCAGCAGGACTAGCGGGAGTAGAGAGACCCAGTACTTC.

The chain has TRBV6-2 or TRBV6-3 and TRBJ1-4, with unresolved D. This CDR3 has 18 residues. Per the germline V gene, CDR1 is MNHEY and CDR2 is SVGEGT. V was pared by 4 bases and J by 7 bases, with 25 bases between. As DNA, the CDR3 is TGTGCCAGCAGTTCCCAACTCAGTACGCAGGACGGTAGTGAAAAACTGTTTTTT. Its protein product is CASSSQLSTQDGSEKLFF.

This clone appeared once. The chain has TRBV9 and TRBJ1-1; 10 nucleotides align to TRBD1. Per germline, CDR1 SGDLS and CDR2 YYNGEE. The V segment lost 0 bases and the J segment 11 bases; nucleotides outside the gene matches: 7. The CDR3 totals 14 residues. CDR3 DNA: TGTGCCAGCAGCGTAGGGGGACAGGGGTTTGAGGCTTTCTTT. Its translation: CASSVGGQGFEAFF.

The rearrangement uses TRBV6-5 and TRBJ2-1, with TRBD2 matching 8 bases. With 0 bases clipped from V and 3 bases from J, the junction kept 4 bases outside the gene matches. The germline gives CDR1 MNHEY, CDR2 SVGAGI. The CDR3 runs 16 residues. The CDR3 DNA follows: TGTGCCAGCAGTTACTCCGGCGGGGGGCACTACAATGAGCAGTTCTTC. Translated: CASSYSGGGHYNEQFF.

The chain couples TRBV7-2 to TRBJ2-1; no firm D call. V shed 0 bases and J shed 3 bases, with 9 bases lying between them. The germline gives CDR1 SGHTA, CDR2 FQGNSA. This CDR3 is built from 15 residues. The DNA for the CDR3 is TGTGCCAGCAGCTTAGCTGGCCTGAACTACAATGAGCAGTTCTTC. It specifies CASSLAGLNYNEQFF.

The V and J genes are TRBV20-1 and TRBJ1-2; tentatively, D is TRBD1 (5 bases). CDR3 length equals 11 residues. Germline assignment: CDR1 DFQATT and CDR2 SNEGSKA (reference sequence). Trimming took off 6 bases at V and 2 bases at J, with 7 bases between the two ends. The CDR3 DNA follows: TGCAGTGCGGGGGGGAACTATGGCTACACCTTC. This sequence encodes CSAGGNYGYTF.

The chain joins TRBV6-2 or TRBV6-3 to TRBJ1-2; D not certain. The V end was cut by 1 base, the J end by 0 bases, with 12 bases between. Germline V CDR1 and CDR2: MNHEY, SVGEGT. The CDR3 contains 16 residues. Here the CDR3 reads CASSYWPVPTNYGYTF. CDR3 DNA sequence: TGTGCCAGCAGTTACTGGCCAGTACCTACTAACTATGGCTACACCTTC.